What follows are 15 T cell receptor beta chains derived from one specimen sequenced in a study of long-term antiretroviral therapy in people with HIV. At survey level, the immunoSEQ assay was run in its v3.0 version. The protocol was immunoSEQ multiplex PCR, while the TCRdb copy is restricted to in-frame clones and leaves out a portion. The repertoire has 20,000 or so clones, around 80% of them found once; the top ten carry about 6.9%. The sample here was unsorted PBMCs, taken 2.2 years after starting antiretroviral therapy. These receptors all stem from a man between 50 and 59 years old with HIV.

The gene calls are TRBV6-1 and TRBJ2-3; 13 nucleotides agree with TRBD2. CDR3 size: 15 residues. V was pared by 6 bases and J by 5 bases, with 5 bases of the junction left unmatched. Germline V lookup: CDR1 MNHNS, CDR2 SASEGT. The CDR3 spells CASRRTSGGGDTQYF. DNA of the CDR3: TGTGCCAGCAGACGGACTAGCGGGGGAGGAGATACGCAGTATTTT.

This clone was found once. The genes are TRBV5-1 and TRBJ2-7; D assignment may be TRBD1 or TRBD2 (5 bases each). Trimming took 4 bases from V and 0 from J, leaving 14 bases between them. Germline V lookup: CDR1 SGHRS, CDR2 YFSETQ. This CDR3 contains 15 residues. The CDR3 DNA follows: TGCGCCAGCAGCCCCGGGGACCTCAGCTCCTACGAGCAGTACTTC. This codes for CASSPGDLSSYEQYF. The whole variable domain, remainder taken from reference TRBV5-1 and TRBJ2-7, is KAGVTQTPRYLIKTRGQQVTLSCSPISGHRSVSWYQQTPGQGLQFLFEYFSETQRNKGNFPGRFSGRQFSNSRSEMNVSTLELGDSALYLCASSPGDLSSYEQYFGPGTRLTVT.

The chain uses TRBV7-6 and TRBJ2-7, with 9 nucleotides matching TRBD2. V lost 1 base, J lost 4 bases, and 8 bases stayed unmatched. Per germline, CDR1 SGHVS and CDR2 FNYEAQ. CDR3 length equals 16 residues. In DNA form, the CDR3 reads TGTGCCAGCAGCTTAGGAAGCGCGCGGGAGGGATACGAGCAGTACTTC. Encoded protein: CASSLGSAREGYEQYF.

As DNA, the CDR3 is TGTGCCTGGGGCTGGACTGGCAGAAGCACAGATACGCAGTATTTT. This codes for CAWGWTGRSTDTQYF. This chain connects TRBV30 to TRBJ2-3, with D perhaps TRBD2 (5 bases). The germline CDR1 and CDR2 sequences are GTSNPN and SVGIG (reference sequence). V gave up 5 bases and J gave up 0 bases, with 15 bases separating them. The CDR3 runs 15 residues.

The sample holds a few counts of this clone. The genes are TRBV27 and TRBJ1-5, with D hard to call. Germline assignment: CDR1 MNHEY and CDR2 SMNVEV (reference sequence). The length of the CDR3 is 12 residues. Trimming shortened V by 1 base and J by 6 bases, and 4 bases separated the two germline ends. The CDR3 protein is CASSLLGQPQHF. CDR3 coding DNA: TGTGCCAGCAGTTTATTAGGTCAGCCCCAGCATTTT.

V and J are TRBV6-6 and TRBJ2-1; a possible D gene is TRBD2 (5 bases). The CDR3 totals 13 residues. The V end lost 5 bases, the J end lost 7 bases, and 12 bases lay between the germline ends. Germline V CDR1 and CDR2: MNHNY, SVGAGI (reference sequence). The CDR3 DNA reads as TGTGCCAGCAGTCCCCCGGGGTGGAATGAGCAGTTCTTC. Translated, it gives CASSPPGWNEQFF.

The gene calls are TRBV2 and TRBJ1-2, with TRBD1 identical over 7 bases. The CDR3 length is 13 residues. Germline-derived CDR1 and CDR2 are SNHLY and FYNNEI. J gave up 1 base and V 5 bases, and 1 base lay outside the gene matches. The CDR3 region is CASSTGDNYGYTF. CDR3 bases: TGTGCCAGCAGTACAGGGGATAACTATGGCTACACCTTC.

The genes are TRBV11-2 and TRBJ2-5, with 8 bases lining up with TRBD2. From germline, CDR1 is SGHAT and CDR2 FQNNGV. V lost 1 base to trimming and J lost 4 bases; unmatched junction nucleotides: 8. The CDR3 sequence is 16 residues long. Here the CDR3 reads CASSLGGTRSGETQYF. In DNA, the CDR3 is TGTGCCAGCAGCTTAGGCGGGACTAGGAGTGGAGAGACCCAGTACTTC.

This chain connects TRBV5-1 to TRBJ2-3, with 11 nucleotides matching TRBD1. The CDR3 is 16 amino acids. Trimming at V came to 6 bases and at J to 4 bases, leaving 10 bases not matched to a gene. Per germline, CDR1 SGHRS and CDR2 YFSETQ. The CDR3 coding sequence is TGCGCCAGCATGGCTACCGTGGGACAGGGGGCAGATACGCAGTATTTT. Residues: CASMATVGQGADTQYF.

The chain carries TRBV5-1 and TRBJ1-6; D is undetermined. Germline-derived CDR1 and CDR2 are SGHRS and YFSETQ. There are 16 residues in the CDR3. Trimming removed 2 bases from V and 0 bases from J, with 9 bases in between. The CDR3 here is CASSFGGSSYNSPLHF. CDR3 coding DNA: TGCGCCAGCAGCTTCGGAGGAAGCTCCTATAATTCACCCCTCCACTTT.

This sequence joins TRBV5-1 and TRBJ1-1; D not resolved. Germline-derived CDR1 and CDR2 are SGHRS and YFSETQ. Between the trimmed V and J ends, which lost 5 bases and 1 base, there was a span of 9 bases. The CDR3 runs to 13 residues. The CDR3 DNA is TGCGCCAGCAGGTTCCAGGCGAACACTGAAGCTTTCTTT. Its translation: CASRFQANTEAFF.

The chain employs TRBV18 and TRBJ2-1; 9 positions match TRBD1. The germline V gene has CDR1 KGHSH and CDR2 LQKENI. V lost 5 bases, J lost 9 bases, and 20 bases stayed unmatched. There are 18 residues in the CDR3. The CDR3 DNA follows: TGTGCCAGCTCATCCCTCGGGACAGGGTGGCTAAAAGCTGGTGAGCAGTTCTTC. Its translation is CASSSLGTGWLKAGEQFF.

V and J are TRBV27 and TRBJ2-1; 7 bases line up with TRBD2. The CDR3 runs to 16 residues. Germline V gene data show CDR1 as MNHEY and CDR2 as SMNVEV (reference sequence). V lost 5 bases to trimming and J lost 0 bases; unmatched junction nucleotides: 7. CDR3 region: CASSPLSGNSYNEQFF. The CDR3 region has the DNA TGTGCCAGCAGTCCCCTGAGCGGGAACTCCTACAATGAGCAGTTCTTC.

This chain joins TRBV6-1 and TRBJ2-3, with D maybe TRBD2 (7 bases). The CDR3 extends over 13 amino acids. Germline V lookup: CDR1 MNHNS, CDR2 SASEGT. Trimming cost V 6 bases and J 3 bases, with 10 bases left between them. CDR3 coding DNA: TGTGCCAGCAGGGGGGGGCGGACAGATACGCAGTATTTT. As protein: CASRGGRTDTQYF.

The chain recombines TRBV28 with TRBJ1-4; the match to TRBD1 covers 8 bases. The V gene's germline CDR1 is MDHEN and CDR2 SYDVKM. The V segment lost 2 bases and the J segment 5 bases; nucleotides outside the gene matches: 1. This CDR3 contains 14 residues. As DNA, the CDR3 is TGTGCCAGCAGTTTAACAGGGGGGAATGAAAAACTGTTTTTT. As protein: CASSLTGGNEKLFF.